This T cell receptor beta chain was obtained from a study of beta chain features in type 1 diabetes. Whole-study results and caveats: PCR could preferentially amplify shorter templates, alike in patients and controls. HLA effects on TCRB rearrangement stayed unresolved here. There were fewer insertions and more deletions at the VDJ junctions of type 1 diabetes patients.

The isolated RNA, all of it, was reverse transcribed, so expressed TCRB transcripts were what got sequenced. Repertoires were generated with immunoSEQ multiplex PCR, while TCRdb's copy carries only in-frame clones and drops some. In the table there are 970,000 or so clones, roughly 16% of which are singletons. Purity of each sorted population was above 95%. In germline, CDR1 is SGHNT, CDR2 YYREEE (reference sequence). CDR3 size: 16 residues. The V and J ends lost 6 bases and 2 bases, in that order; junction bases with no gene match: 12. Concerning this clone itself: The antigen is not known.

The receptor was derived from a woman between 18 and 30 years old in good health. This sequence joins TRBV5-4 and TRBJ2-3, with TRBD2 matching over 7 bases. The source material was naive CD4+ T cells from blood. The CDR3 DNA reads as TGTGCCAGCACCGCTCGGGGGAGGGTATCCACAGATACGCAGTATTTT. This encodes CASTARGRVSTDTQYF. The full variable domain, completed using reference TRBV5-4 and TRBJ2-3, is ETGVTQSPTHLIKTRGQQVTLRCSSQSGHNTVSWYQQALGQGPQFIFQYYREEENGRGNFPPRFSGLQFPNYSSELNVNALELDDSALYLCASTARGRVSTDTQYFGPGTRLTVL.